This T cell receptor beta chain is from a study of shared clonotypes between healthy human individuals. Whole-study context: Participating donors consisted of two women and a few men aged 18 to 49.

Sequenced by immunoSEQ multiplex PCR; TCRdb stores in-frame clones only, minus some. Among over a million clones listed, more than 75% were seen once. Sequencing was carried out using memory CD4+ T cells from PBMCs. Subset specified: CD45RA-negative fraction. This TCR was sampled from a man younger than 35 in good health. Some clones in this sample may be carry-over from other donors' samples.

DNA for the CDR3: TGTGCCAGCAGCTTTGCGGTCGCCGGGAGTGGCACAGATACGCAGTATTTT. Protein: CASSFAVAGSGTDTQYF. The V gene is TRBV7-2, the J gene TRBJ2-3; weak D call: TRBD2 (6 bases). Germline loops: CDR1 SGHTA, CDR2 FQGNSA. The V and J ends lost 3 bases and 1 base respectively, with 17 bases between them. The CDR3 sequence is 17 residues long.